Listed below are T cell receptor beta chains from one sample, sequenced in a study of T cell responses to AZD1222 COVID-19 vaccine. Produced via immunoSEQ multiplex PCR; TCRdb's table is partial and in-frame only. Of some 130,000 clones listed, 80% to 90% are singletons. Material: peripheral blood, obtained on day 0 of AZD1222 vaccination. The receptors were gathered from an adult in good health. Each CDR3 is given with its conserved first and last residue. Each record gives: V gene, J gene, clone size, D gene, CDR3 protein, CDR3 DNA. D genes are given only for firm matches. A row's size may be missing; if present it is once, few, many or a size class.

v_call: TRBV6-5; j_call: TRBJ1-5; clone_size: NA; d_call: TRBD1; cdr3_aa: CASSPQGAGNQPQHF; cdr3_nt: TGTGCCAGCAGTCCACAGGGGGCAGGCAATCAGCCCCAGCATTTT
v_call: TRBV3-1/TRBV3-2; j_call: TRBJ2-2; clone_size: NA; d_call: TRBD2; cdr3_aa: CASSQESLAGVNPTGELFF; cdr3_nt: TGTGCCAGCAGCCAAGAAAGTCTAGCGGGAGTTAATCCAACCGGGGAGCTGTTTTTT
v_call: TRBV7-8; j_call: TRBJ1-5; clone_size: once; d_call: NA; cdr3_aa: CASSLLGVGQPQHF; cdr3_nt: TGTGCCAGCAGCTTATTAGGGGTCGGTCAGCCCCAGCATTTT
v_call: TRBV30; j_call: TRBJ1-2; clone_size: NA; d_call: TRBD1; cdr3_aa: CAWEPDRGQDGYTF; cdr3_nt: TGTGCCTGGGAACCGGACAGGGGGCAGGATGGCTACACCTTC
v_call: TRBV9; j_call: TRBJ1-3; clone_size: once; d_call: NA; cdr3_aa: CASSPKNRDSTIYF; cdr3_nt: TGTGCCAGCAGCCCAAAAAACAGGGATAGCACCATATATTTT
v_call: TRBV27; j_call: TRBJ2-7; clone_size: NA; d_call: NA; cdr3_aa: CASSNRVTEQYF; cdr3_nt: TGTGCCAGCAGTAACAGGGTAACCGAGCAGTACTTC
v_call: TRBV6-1; j_call: TRBJ1-2; clone_size: NA; d_call: NA; cdr3_aa: CASSEVNGGTYGYTF; cdr3_nt: TGTGCCAGCAGTGAAGTCAACGGGGGGACCTATGGCTACACCTTC
v_call: TRBV18; j_call: TRBJ2-3; clone_size: NA; d_call: TRBD1; cdr3_aa: CASSPGTGGPDTQYF; cdr3_nt: TGTGCCAGCTCACCCGGGACAGGGGGACCAGATACGCAGTATTTT
v_call: TRBV10-3; j_call: TRBJ1-3; clone_size: NA; d_call: NA; cdr3_aa: CAARVEGSGNTIYF; cdr3_nt: TGTGCCGCCCGGGTGGAGGGTTCTGGAAACACCATATATTTT
v_call: TRBV5-1; j_call: TRBJ2-5; clone_size: NA; d_call: NA; cdr3_aa: CASSPAQGRQETQYF; cdr3_nt: TGCGCCAGCAGCCCCGCCCAGGGCCGGCAAGAGACCCAGTACTTC
v_call: TRBV5-4; j_call: TRBJ1-1; clone_size: NA; d_call: TRBD1; cdr3_aa: CASSFYRGRAEAFF; cdr3_nt: TGTGCCAGCAGCTTTTACAGGGGCAGGGCTGAAGCTTTCTTT
v_call: TRBV19; j_call: TRBJ2-1; clone_size: few; d_call: TRBD2; cdr3_aa: CASSPSQREYNEQFF; cdr3_nt: TGTGCCAGTAGTCCCAGCCAGCGGGAGTACAATGAGCAGTTCTTC
v_call: TRBV5-4; j_call: TRBJ2-3; clone_size: NA; d_call: NA; cdr3_aa: CASSLVGREADTQYF; cdr3_nt: TGTGCCAGCAGCTTGGTTGGCAGGGAGGCAGATACGCAGTATTTT
v_call: TRBV27; j_call: TRBJ1-5; clone_size: NA; d_call: TRBD1; cdr3_aa: CASSSTGYQPQHF; cdr3_nt: TGTGCCAGCAGTTCGACAGGGTATCAGCCCCAGCATTTT
v_call: TRBV19; j_call: TRBJ2-5; clone_size: NA; d_call: NA; cdr3_aa: CASSISGETQYF; cdr3_nt: TGTGCCAGTAGTATATCGGGAGAGACCCAGTACTTC
v_call: TRBV21-1; j_call: TRBJ2-1; clone_size: NA; d_call: NA; cdr3_aa: CASSSRPGRKNNEQFF; cdr3_nt: TGTGCCAGCAGCTCCCGGCCGGGACGGAAAAACAATGAGCAGTTCTTC
v_call: TRBV4-2; j_call: TRBJ2-1; clone_size: few; d_call: TRBD2; cdr3_aa: CASSQPLAGSSYNEQFF; cdr3_nt: TGTGCCAGCAGCCAACCTTTAGCGGGAAGCTCCTACAATGAGCAGTTCTTC
v_call: TRBV28; j_call: TRBJ2-3; clone_size: NA; d_call: TRBD2; cdr3_aa: CASRPGTSGSSITDTQYF; cdr3_nt: TGTGCCAGCAGGCCCGGGACTAGCGGGAGTTCCATTACAGATACGCAGTATTTT
v_call: TRBV19; j_call: TRBJ1-4; clone_size: few; d_call: TRBD1; cdr3_aa: CASRDRSSTNEKLFF; cdr3_nt: TGTGCCAGTAGGGACAGGAGCTCGACTAATGAAAAACTGTTTTTT
v_call: TRBV28; j_call: TRBJ1-2; clone_size: NA; d_call: NA; cdr3_aa: CASSTSYGYTF; cdr3_nt: TGTGCCAGCAGTACAAGCTATGGCTACACCTTC
v_call: TRBV28; j_call: TRBJ1-6; clone_size: NA; d_call: TRBD1; cdr3_aa: CASSLFLSGTENSPLHF; cdr3_nt: TGTGCCAGCAGTTTATTCCTTTCCGGGACAGAGAATTCACCCCTCCACTTT
v_call: TRBV18; j_call: TRBJ2-7; clone_size: NA; d_call: TRBD1; cdr3_aa: CASSPTGGAAYEQYF; cdr3_nt: TGTGCCAGCTCACCCACAGGGGGCGCGGCCTACGAGCAGTACTTC
v_call: TRBV6-5; j_call: TRBJ2-3; clone_size: NA; d_call: NA; cdr3_aa: CASRPQGGSTDTQYF; cdr3_nt: TGTGCCAGCAGACCCCAGGGGGGTAGCACAGATACGCAGTATTTT
v_call: TRBV13; j_call: TRBJ1-5; clone_size: NA; d_call: NA; cdr3_aa: CASSFGQAGQPQHF; cdr3_nt: TGTGCCAGCAGCTTTGGACAAGCAGGTCAGCCCCAGCATTTT
v_call: TRBV29-1; j_call: TRBJ2-2; clone_size: once; d_call: NA; cdr3_aa: CSGGQSPNTGELFF; cdr3_nt: TGCAGCGGTGGACAGAGCCCGAACACCGGGGAGCTGTTTTTT
v_call: TRBV4-1; j_call: TRBJ1-1; clone_size: NA; d_call: TRBD1; cdr3_aa: CASSQGSGQGLQAFF; cdr3_nt: TGCGCCAGCAGCCAAGGGTCGGGACAGGGCCTTCAAGCTTTCTTT
v_call: TRBV15; j_call: TRBJ2-1; clone_size: NA; d_call: NA; cdr3_aa: CATSSALRVGEEQFF; cdr3_nt: TGTGCCACCAGCAGCGCCCTACGTGTCGGCGAGGAGCAGTTCTTC
v_call: TRBV29-1; j_call: TRBJ1-4; clone_size: NA; d_call: NA; cdr3_aa: CGITIGEKLFF; cdr3_nt: TGTGGCATCACGATAGGGGAAAAACTGTTTTTT
v_call: TRBV7-3; j_call: TRBJ1-5; clone_size: once; d_call: TRBD1; cdr3_aa: CASSADRGAPQHF; cdr3_nt: TGTGCCAGCAGCGCAGACAGGGGTGCGCCCCAGCATTTT
v_call: TRBV28; j_call: TRBJ2-4; clone_size: NA; d_call: TRBD1; cdr3_aa: CASTGQGENIQYF; cdr3_nt: TGTGCCAGCACGGGGCAGGGGGAAAACATTCAGTACTTC
v_call: TRBV29-1; j_call: TRBJ2-1; clone_size: NA; d_call: TRBD2; cdr3_aa: CSGWIRTSGSSYNEQFF; cdr3_nt: TGCAGCGGTTGGATTCGGACTAGCGGGAGCTCCTACAATGAGCAGTTCTTC
v_call: TRBV5-4; j_call: TRBJ1-2; clone_size: NA; d_call: NA; cdr3_aa: CASSRGGSSAYGYTF; cdr3_nt: TGTGCCAGCAGCCGGGGGGGGTCGTCAGCCTATGGCTACACCTTC
v_call: TRBV2; j_call: TRBJ2-1; clone_size: once; d_call: NA; cdr3_aa: CASSTDRSSYNEQFF; cdr3_nt: TGTGCCAGCAGTACAGACAGGAGCTCCTACAATGAGCAGTTCTTC
v_call: TRBV18; j_call: TRBJ2-3; clone_size: NA; d_call: TRBD1; cdr3_aa: CASSPVDRGGDTQYF; cdr3_nt: TGTGCCAGCTCACCAGTGGACAGGGGCGGGGATACGCAGTATTTT
v_call: TRBV10-1; j_call: TRBJ2-5; clone_size: once; d_call: NA; cdr3_aa: CASSESTAQGETQYF; cdr3_nt: TGCGCCAGCAGTGAGTCCACAGCGCAAGGGGAGACCCAGTACTTC
v_call: TRBV9; j_call: TRBJ2-5; clone_size: NA; d_call: TRBD2; cdr3_aa: CASSPTSGRGRQETQYF; cdr3_nt: TGTGCCAGCAGCCCCACTAGCGGGAGAGGGCGCCAAGAGACCCAGTACTTC
v_call: TRBV5-8; j_call: TRBJ1-5; clone_size: once; d_call: TRBD1; cdr3_aa: CASSFGQGWVGQPQHF; cdr3_nt: TGTGCCAGCAGCTTTGGACAGGGATGGGTGGGTCAGCCCCAGCATTTT
v_call: TRBV5-1; j_call: TRBJ2-7; clone_size: NA; d_call: NA; cdr3_aa: CASTMEGRDSYEQYF; cdr3_nt: TGCGCCAGCACGATGGAAGGCAGGGACTCCTACGAGCAGTACTTC
v_call: TRBV6-5; j_call: TRBJ1-4; clone_size: NA; d_call: NA; cdr3_aa: CASSYSMGGWEKLFF; cdr3_nt: TGTGCCAGCAGTTACTCGATGGGGGGTTGGGAAAAACTGTTTTTT
v_call: TRBV20-1; j_call: TRBJ1-2; clone_size: NA; d_call: NA; cdr3_aa: CSAPLYWLHTF; cdr3_nt: TGCAGTGCCCCCTTATACTGGCTACACACCTTC
v_call: TRBV6-5; j_call: TRBJ2-7; clone_size: NA; d_call: TRBD1; cdr3_aa: CASSTPGQPSLEYF; cdr3_nt: TGTGCCAGCAGCACCCCGGGACAGCCCTCCCTAGAGTACTTC
v_call: TRBV27; j_call: TRBJ1-5; clone_size: NA; d_call: TRBD1; cdr3_aa: CASTRTGGSQPQHF; cdr3_nt: TGTGCCAGCACCCGGACAGGCGGAAGTCAGCCCCAGCATTTT
v_call: TRBV19; j_call: TRBJ1-1; clone_size: NA; d_call: NA; cdr3_aa: CASSIQNTEAFF; cdr3_nt: TGTGCCAGTAGTATCCAGAACACTGAAGCTTTCTTT
v_call: TRBV5-8; j_call: TRBJ2-7; clone_size: once; d_call: NA; cdr3_aa: CASSFEPYEQYF; cdr3_nt: TGTGCCAGCAGCTTCGAACCCTACGAGCAGTACTTC
v_call: TRBV30; j_call: TRBJ1-2; clone_size: NA; d_call: TRBD1; cdr3_aa: CAWTPGQGANYGYTF; cdr3_nt: TGTGCCTGGACCCCCGGACAGGGAGCAAACTATGGCTACACCTTC
v_call: TRBV6-6; j_call: TRBJ1-5; clone_size: NA; d_call: NA; cdr3_aa: CASSYSTGRDNQPQHF; cdr3_nt: TGTGCCAGCAGTTACTCGACCGGGAGGGATAATCAGCCCCAGCATTTT
v_call: TRBV7-2; j_call: TRBJ2-5; clone_size: NA; d_call: TRBD2; cdr3_aa: CASAESISGSRETQYF; cdr3_nt: TGTGCCAGCGCAGAGAGCATTAGCGGGAGCCGGGAGACCCAGTACTTC
v_call: TRBV9; j_call: TRBJ2-1; clone_size: NA; d_call: NA; cdr3_aa: CASGVSYNEQFF; cdr3_nt: TGTGCCAGCGGAGTTTCCTACAATGAGCAGTTCTTC
v_call: TRBV10-3; j_call: TRBJ1-5; clone_size: NA; d_call: TRBD1; cdr3_aa: CAISESHRGSLNQPQHF; cdr3_nt: TGTGCCATCAGTGAGTCCCACAGGGGCAGTCTCAATCAGCCCCAGCATTTT
v_call: TRBV5-1; j_call: TRBJ1-5; clone_size: once; d_call: TRBD1; cdr3_aa: CASSSTGMGNQPQHF; cdr3_nt: TGCGCCAGTTCTTCGACAGGGATGGGCAATCAGCCCCAGCATTTT
v_call: TRBV5-4; j_call: TRBJ2-5; clone_size: NA; d_call: NA; cdr3_aa: CASSLEAGGRETQYF; cdr3_nt: TGTGCCAGCAGCTTGGAAGCCGGGGGTCGAGAGACCCAGTACTTC
v_call: TRBV5-4; j_call: TRBJ1-2; clone_size: NA; d_call: NA; cdr3_aa: CASSRAGLYGYTF; cdr3_nt: TGTGCCAGCAGCCGCGCGGGACTTTATGGCTACACCTTC